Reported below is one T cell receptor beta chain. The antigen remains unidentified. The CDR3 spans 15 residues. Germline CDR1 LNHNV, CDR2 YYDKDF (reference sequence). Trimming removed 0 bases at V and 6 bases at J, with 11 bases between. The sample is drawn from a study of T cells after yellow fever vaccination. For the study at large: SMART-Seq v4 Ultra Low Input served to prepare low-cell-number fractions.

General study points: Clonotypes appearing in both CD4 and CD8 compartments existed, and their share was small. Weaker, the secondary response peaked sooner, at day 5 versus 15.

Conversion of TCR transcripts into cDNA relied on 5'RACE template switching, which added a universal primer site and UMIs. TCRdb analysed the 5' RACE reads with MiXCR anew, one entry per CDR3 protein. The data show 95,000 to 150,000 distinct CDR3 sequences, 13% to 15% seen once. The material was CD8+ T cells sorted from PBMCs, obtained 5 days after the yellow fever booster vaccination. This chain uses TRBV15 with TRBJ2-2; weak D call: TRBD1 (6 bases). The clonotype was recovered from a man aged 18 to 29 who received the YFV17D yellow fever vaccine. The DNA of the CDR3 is TGTGCCACCAGCAGAGATCATCAGGGGTCCGGGGAGCTGTTTTTT. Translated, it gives CATSRDHQGSGELFF.